This record covers a single TCR beta chain. The germline V gene encodes CDR1 SQVTM and CDR2 ANQGSEA. CDR3 length: 13 amino acids. Trimming pared 7 bases from V and 2 bases from J, leaving 11 bases between. As originally analysed: Estimation of nucleated cell counts was performed using reference gene primer amplification. Repertoires were generated with immunoSEQ multiplex PCR, while TCRdb's copy carries only in-frame clones and drops some. The V and J calls and clone size come from that table; D and trimming were worked out from the DNA. The table includes tens of thousands of clones, roughly 77% detected once. This sample is part of a study of blood T cell repertoires in COVID-19. Overall study: Researchers got acute and convalescent COVID-19 samples from the United States, Italy and Spain.

The source is a man older than 75 with acute or convalescent COVID-19. Sequenced input: peripheral blood. The rearrangement links TRBV29-1 to TRBJ1-4; D possibly corresponds to TRBD1 (6 bases). The CDR3 spells CSAWTATNEKLFF. As DNA, the CDR3 is TGCAGCGCATGGACAGCTACTAATGAAAAACTGTTTTTT.